These 3 T cell receptor beta chains came from one sample sequenced in a study of technical replicates of blood from a few donors. TCRdb keeps only in-frame clones here, not all; method: immunoSEQ multiplex PCR. The sample records 99,000 or so clones, about 95% being singletons. Material for sequencing was T cells isolated from PBMCs. The source is a human donor in good health.

The chain employs TRBV12-5 and TRBJ1-1, with TRBD1 as a possible D gene (6 bases). Per germline, CDR1 LGHNT and CDR2 FRNRAP. The V end lost 1 base, the J end lost 9 bases, and 9 bases lay between the germline ends. This CDR3 contains 12 residues. Here the CDR3 reads CASGLEDSKAFF. The DNA for the CDR3 is TGTGCTAGTGGTTTGGAGGACAGCAAAGCTTTCTTT.

The chain uses TRBV28 and TRBJ1-1; no reliable D call. Trimming pared 2 bases from V and 7 bases from J, leaving 14 bases between. CDR3 size: 14 residues. CDR1 and CDR2 (germline): MDHEN, SYDVKM. CDR3 nucleotide sequence: TGTGCCAGCAGTTTAAGGGTAGCGTTTGGTGAAGCTTTCTTT. Translation gives CASSLRVAFGEAFF.

The V gene is TRBV19, the J gene TRBJ2-7; 7 bases map to TRBD1. Germline V gene lookup returns CDR1 LNHDA and CDR2 SQIVND (reference sequence). The length of the CDR3 is 14 residues. J gave up 3 bases and V 5 bases, and 7 bases lay outside the gene matches. The CDR3 nucleotides read TGTGCCAGTAGTTCTCCGGGACAGTTCTACGAGCAGTACTTC. This gives the protein CASSSPGQFYEQYF.